What follows are 20 T cell receptor beta chains derived from one specimen sequenced in a study of CD8 T cells in Susac syndrome. When the RNA was reverse transcribed, random hexamers were used with an input of about 0.5 to 1 ug. From the immunoSEQ multiplex PCR reads, TCRdb called clonotypes with MiXCR, one entry per CDR3 protein. The table shows over 120,000 distinct CDR3 sequences, with less than 95% occurring only once. Sequencing was done on a sample of CD4+ T cells from PBMCs. These receptors all stem from a human donor in good health.

The chain employs TRBV20-1 and TRBJ1-1; 7 nucleotides line up with TRBD1. This CDR3 region has 16 residues. With V trimmed by 4 bases and J by 0 bases, 11 bases remained unmatched. Germline V gene data show CDR1 as DFQATT and CDR2 as SNEGSKA (reference sequence). The CDR3 DNA reads TGCAGTGCTAAGGAGGGGGCGCGAGGACTGAACACTGAAGCTTTCTTT. Translating it yields CSAKEGARGLNTEAFF.

This chain connects TRBV25-1 to TRBJ2-1; TRBD2 matches 9 bases. Germline CDR1 MGHDK, CDR2 SYGVNS. The V segment lost 6 bases and the J segment 6 bases; nucleotides outside the gene matches: 9. The length of the CDR3 is 15 residues. The CDR3 protein is CASSDGLANFNEQFF. The CDR3 coding sequence is TGTGCCAGCAGCGATGGACTAGCGAATTTCAATGAGCAGTTCTTC. Combining the CDR3 with reference TRBV25-1 and TRBJ2-1 gives the whole variable domain EADIYQTPRYLVIGTGKKITLECSQTMGHDKMYWYQQDPGMELHLIHYSYGVNSTEKGDLSSESTVSRIRTEHFPLTLESARPSHTSQYLCASSDGLANFNEQFFGPGTRLTVL.

The V and J genes are TRBV28 and TRBJ2-1; TRBD2 aligns across 7 bases. There are 16 residues in the CDR3. V was pared by 5 bases and J by 0 bases, with 7 bases of the junction left unmatched. CDR1 is MDHEN and CDR2 is SYDVKM in the germline V gene. DNA for the CDR3: TGTGCCAGCAGTAGGCTGGGAGGGAGCTCCTACAATGAGCAGTTCTTC. This codes for CASSRLGGSSYNEQFF.

The rearrangement joins TRBV19 to TRBJ1-4, with D unclear. There are 11 residues in the CDR3. Germline V gene sequence: CDR1 LNHDA, CDR2 SQIVND (reference sequence). Trimming removed 6 bases at V and 10 bases at J, with 9 bases between. The CDR3 region has the DNA TGTGCCAGTAGGAACCCGGGAAAACTGTTTTTT. Protein sequence: CASRNPGKLFF.

This chain uses TRBV18 with TRBJ2-1; tentative D call: TRBD2 (6 bases). The germline V gene encodes CDR1 KGHSH and CDR2 LQKENI. The CDR3 covers 17 residues. Deletions cut 3 bases from V and 2 bases from J, with 17 bases between. CDR3 region: CASSPARGWSTYNEQFF. CDR3 in DNA: TGTGCCAGCTCACCCGCCCGGGGGTGGTCGACCTACAATGAGCAGTTCTTC. The full variable domain, with the rest looked up from reference TRBV18 and TRBJ2-1, is NAGVMQNPRHLVRRRGQEARLRCSPMKGHSHVYWYRQLPEEGLKFMVYLQKENIIDESGMPKERFSAEFPKEGPSILRIQQVVRGDSAAYFCASSPARGWSTYNEQFFGPGTRLTVL.

The V call is TRBV4-2, the J call TRBJ2-1; unclear D gene. Germline values: CDR1 LGHNA, CDR2 YNFKEQ. This CDR3 is built from 13 residues. V was pared by 0 bases and J by 4 bases, with 4 bases between. The CDR3 sequence is CASSQDGYNEQFF. CDR3 DNA: TGTGCCAGCAGCCAAGATGGGTACAATGAGCAGTTCTTC.

The count of this clonotype is one. This chain joins TRBV3-1 and TRBJ2-3; a weak D match, TRBD2 (6 bases). Trimming cost V 0 bases and J 1 base, with 11 bases left between them. The germline CDR1 and CDR2 sequences are LGHDT and YNNKEL (reference sequence). There are 16 residues in the CDR3. The CDR3 DNA sequence: TGTGCCAGCAGCCAAGACTGGGGACTCCGCACAGATACGCAGTATTTT. Its protein is CASSQDWGLRTDTQYF.

The chain couples TRBV9 to TRBJ2-7; no clear D. The V and J ends lost 0 bases and 3 bases respectively, with 16 bases between them. Germline V gene lookup returns CDR1 SGDLS and CDR2 YYNGEE. The CDR3 totals 16 residues. The CDR3 bases are TGTGCCAGCAGCGTAGGGCCCAGCCCCCGGAGCTACGAGCAGTACTTC. This sequence encodes CASSVGPSPRSYEQYF.

V gene TRBV4-2 combines with J gene TRBJ1-6; D uncertain. Germline loops: CDR1 LGHNA, CDR2 YNFKEQ. This CDR3 is 14 amino acids long. Trimming cost V 2 bases and J 7 bases, with 9 bases left between them. This CDR3 reads CASSQQIGNSPLHF. The CDR3 DNA reads TGTGCCAGCAGCCAACAGATCGGGAATTCACCCCTCCACTTT.

The chain is built from TRBV7-2 and TRBJ2-7; TRBD2 matches at 11 bases. The CDR3 covers 15 residues. Germline values: CDR1 SGHTA, CDR2 FQGNSA. J gave up 7 bases and V 1 base, and 6 bases lay outside the gene matches. The CDR3 spells CASSLDSGRAEEQYF. The DNA of the CDR3 is TGTGCCAGCAGCTTAGATAGCGGGAGGGCTGAGGAGCAGTACTTC.

V gene TRBV20-1 combines with J gene TRBJ2-7, with 9 bases aligning to TRBD2. The V gene's germline CDR1 is DFQATT and CDR2 SNEGSKA (reference sequence). This CDR3 has 15 residues. The trim removed 5 bases at V and 0 bases at J, leaving 8 bases unmatched. The CDR3 spells CSARRTSASSYEQYF. The DNA of the CDR3 is TGCAGTGCTCGCCGGACTAGCGCGAGCTCCTACGAGCAGTACTTC.

This rearrangement joins TRBV27 to TRBJ1-1; TRBD1 is a possible D gene (6 bases). Germline V gene data show CDR1 as MNHEY and CDR2 as SMNVEV (reference sequence). The CDR3 has 15 amino acids. V dropped 3 bases and J dropped 4 bases, with 15 bases sitting between them. Here the CDR3 reads CASSLGGQGLTEAFF. The CDR3 region has the DNA TGTGCCAGCAGTTTGGGGGGGCAGGGGCTCACTGAAGCTTTCTTT.

V and J are TRBV29-1 and TRBJ1-3; D is ambiguous. CDR1 SQVTM and CDR2 ANQGSEA come from the germline V gene. Between the trimmed V and J ends, which lost 1 base and 2 bases, there was a span of 6 bases. The CDR3 runs to 13 residues. The DNA for the CDR3 is TGCAGCGTTGAAGGCTCAACTGGAAACACCATATATTTT. It is translated as CSVEGSTGNTIYF. Supplemented by reference TRBV29-1 and TRBJ1-3, the full variable domain reads SAVISQKPSRDICQRGTSLTIQCQVDSQVTMMFWYRQQPGQSLTLIATANQGSEATYESGFVIDKFPISRPNLTFSTLTVSNMSPEDSSIYLCSVEGSTGNTIYFGEGSWLTVV.

Only one count was recorded for this clonotype. The V gene is TRBV6-1, the J gene TRBJ1-2; D might be TRBD1 (6 bases). Germline V CDR1 and CDR2: MNHNS, SASEGT. CDR3 size: 14 residues. Trimming cost V 6 bases and J 4 bases, with 15 bases left between them. The CDR3 loop is CASRGHGATYGYTF. In DNA, the CDR3 is TGTGCCAGCAGGGGACACGGGGCGACCTATGGCTACACCTTC.

This clonotype has more than one count but fewer than ten. This rearrangement joins TRBV20-1 to TRBJ1-5; maybe TRBD1 (5 bases). Germline loops: CDR1 DFQATT, CDR2 SNEGSKA (reference sequence). V was shortened by 4 bases and J by 1 base, with 8 bases between the two germline ends. CDR3 size: 13 residues. For the CDR3, the DNA is TGCAGTGCTAATCAGGGAAGCAATCAGCCCCAGCATTTT. Translation: CSANQGSNQPQHF.

V usage is TRBV5-6 and J usage is TRBJ2-5, with TRBD2 as a possible D gene (5 bases). V shed 4 bases and J shed 5 bases, with 9 bases lying between them. CDR1 is SGHDT, CDR2 YYEEEE, per germline. The CDR3 has 12 amino acids. The CDR3 DNA reads as TGTGCCAGCAGCCTCGGGATCGAGACCCAGTACTTC. Translated: CASSLGIETQYF.

The V call is TRBV7-9, the J call TRBJ2-2; D is uncertain. CDR1 SEHNR and CDR2 FQNEAQ come from the germline V gene (reference sequence). CDR3 length: 14 residues. The germline V and J ends were trimmed by 4 bases and 5 bases, with 11 bases remaining between them. For the CDR3, the DNA is TGTGCCAGCAGCTCCTTGACAAAAACCGGGGAGCTGTTTTTT. The encoded protein is CASSSLTKTGELFF.

The V and J genes are TRBV14 and TRBJ2-7; unclear D gene. This CDR3 has 13 residues. Deletions cut 4 bases from V and 3 bases from J, with 10 bases between. Per germline, CDR1 SGHDN and CDR2 FVKESK. CDR3 DNA sequence: TGTGCCAGCAGCCGCAGCGTGATCTACGAGCAGTACTTC. Protein: CASSRSVIYEQYF.

The chain links TRBV5-4 to TRBJ2-3, with D possibly matching TRBD2 (6 bases). Trimming cost V 4 bases and J 5 bases, with 14 bases left between them. The CDR3 totals 14 residues. Germline CDR1 and CDR2: SGHNT and YYREEE (reference sequence). The DNA of the CDR3 is TGTGCCAGCAGCACAACAGTGGGGGGAGATACGCAGTATTTT. Translation: CASSTTVGGDTQYF. The full variable domain, in which reference TRBV5-4 and TRBJ2-3 provide the parts outside the CDR3, is ETGVTQSPTHLIKTRGQQVTLRCSSQSGHNTVSWYQQALGQGPQFIFQYYREEENGRGNFPPRFSGLQFPNYSSELNVNALELDDSALYLCASSTTVGGDTQYFGPGTRLTVL.

The chain carries TRBV24-1 and TRBJ2-2, with D possibly being TRBD1 (6 bases). V was shortened by 3 bases and J by 3 bases, with 7 bases between the two germline ends. The length of the CDR3 is 14 residues. CDR1 and CDR2 from the germline V gene are KGHDR and SFDVKD. The CDR3 coding sequence is TGTGCCACCAGTGATACAGGGTACACCGGGGAGCTGTTTTTT. This sequence encodes CATSDTGYTGELFF.